The 8 T cell receptor beta chains reported below all come from one sample, sequenced in a study of T cell responses to AZD1222 COVID-19 vaccine. Some clones are missing from TCRdb's copy, which holds only in-frame ones; the method was immunoSEQ multiplex PCR. Found here are roughly 90,000 clones, approximately 89% of them singletons; the top ten hold under 5.5%. The sample was peripheral blood, taken 28 days after the second AZD1222 dose. Every receptor here comes from an adult who received the AZD1222 COVID-19 vaccine.

The genes are TRBV5-1 and TRBJ2-1; D gene ambiguous. Trimming cost V 2 bases and J 0 bases, with 9 bases left between them. Germline lookup yields CDR1 SGHRS and CDR2 YFSETQ. The CDR3 consists of 15 residues. The CDR3 region has the DNA TGCGCCAGCAGCTTCCCGACATCCTCCTACAATGAGCAGTTCTTC. Its translation is CASSFPTSSYNEQFF.

V gene TRBV7-9 combines with J gene TRBJ2-3; 8 bases fit TRBD2. Germline V gives CDR1 SEHNR, CDR2 FQNEAQ (reference sequence). V shed 5 bases and J 2 bases; nucleotides not matched to a gene: 6. The CDR3 totals 15 residues. The CDR3 nucleotides read TGTGCCAGCAGCCCCACGGGACTAGTCACAGATACGCAGTATTTT. Protein sequence: CASSPTGLVTDTQYF.

The chain employs TRBV11-2 and TRBJ1-2; D uncertain. This CDR3 has 12 amino acids. Germline V gene sequence: CDR1 SGHAT, CDR2 FQNNGV. Trimming stripped 5 bases from V and 9 bases from J, with 13 bases between. The CDR3 nucleotides are TGTGCCAGCAGCCCGGGAGTCGGGAGCTACACCTTC. This translates into CASSPGVGSYTF. Full variable domain (outside the CDR3, taken from reference TRBV11-2 and TRBJ1-2): EAGVAQSPRYKIIEKRQSVAFWCNPISGHATLYWYQQILGQGPKLLIQFQNNGVVDDSQLPKDRFSAERLKGVDSTLKIQPAKLEDSAVYLCASSPGVGSYTFGSGTRLTVV.

In its sample, this clone was seen once. The J gene is TRBJ2-5, the V gene TRBV5-1, with D uncertain. From germline, CDR1 is SGHRS and CDR2 YFSETQ. Between the trimmed V and J ends, which lost 3 bases and 1 base, there was a span of 10 bases. The CDR3 extends over 14 amino acids. DNA for the CDR3: TGCGCCAGCAGCTATGGAGCGTTCCAAGAGACCCAGTACTTC. It translates to CASSYGAFQETQYF.

The gene calls are TRBV7-9 and TRBJ2-2, with D uncertain. V lost 5 bases and J lost 5, with 9 bases in between. The CDR3 has 13 residues. Germline-derived CDR1 and CDR2 are SEHNR and FQNEAQ (reference sequence). CDR3 amino acids: CASSTIGTGELFF. The CDR3, as DNA: TGTGCCAGCAGCACAATCGGAACCGGGGAGCTGTTTTTT.

A note on this clone: The junction departs from the called germline gene at one end, perhaps through a read error. The chain has TRBV27 and TRBJ1-1; no firm D call. The length of the CDR3 is 11 residues. CDR1 and CDR2 from the germline V gene are MNHEY and SMNVEV (reference sequence). The CDR3 here is CASILGNEAFF. The CDR3 region has the DNA TGTGCCAGCATTTTAGGCAATGAAGCTTTCTTT.

This clone came up once. The genes are TRBV4-3 and TRBJ2-7; no definite D call. The V end lost 0 bases, the J end lost 2 bases, and 5 bases lay between the germline ends. The length of the CDR3 is 13 residues. Germline lookup yields CDR1 LGHNA and CDR2 YSLEER. CDR3 sequence reads: CASSQEIPYEQYF. The CDR3 DNA follows: TGCGCCAGCAGCCAAGAGATCCCCTACGAGCAGTACTTC.

The chain uses TRBV28 and TRBJ1-5; D is perhaps TRBD1 (5 bases). V was shortened by 3 bases and J by 6 bases, with 15 bases between the two germline ends. The germline V gene has CDR1 MDHEN and CDR2 SYDVKM. CDR3 length equals 15 residues. CDR3 loop: CASSFPGRQGQPQHF. The CDR3 bases are TGTGCCAGCAGTTTCCCAGGGAGGCAAGGTCAGCCCCAGCATTTT.